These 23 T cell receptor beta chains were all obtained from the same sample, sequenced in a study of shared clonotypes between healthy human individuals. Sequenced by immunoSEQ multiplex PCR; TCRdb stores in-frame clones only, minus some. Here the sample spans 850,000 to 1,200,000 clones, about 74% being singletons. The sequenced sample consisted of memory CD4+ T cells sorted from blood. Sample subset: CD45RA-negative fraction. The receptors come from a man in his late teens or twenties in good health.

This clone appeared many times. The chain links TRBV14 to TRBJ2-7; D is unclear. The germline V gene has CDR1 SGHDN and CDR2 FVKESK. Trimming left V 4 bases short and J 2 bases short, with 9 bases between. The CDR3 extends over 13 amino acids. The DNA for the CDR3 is TGTGCCAGCAGCCTAAAAGGGACCTACGAGCAGTACTTC. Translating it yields CASSLKGTYEQYF.

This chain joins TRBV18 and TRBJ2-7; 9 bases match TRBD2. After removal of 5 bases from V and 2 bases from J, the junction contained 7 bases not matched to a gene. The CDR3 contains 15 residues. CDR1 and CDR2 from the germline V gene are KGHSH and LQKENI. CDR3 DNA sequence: TGTGCCAGCTCATCGTCTAGCGGGGTACCCTACGAGCAGTACTTC. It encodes CASSSSSGVPYEQYF.

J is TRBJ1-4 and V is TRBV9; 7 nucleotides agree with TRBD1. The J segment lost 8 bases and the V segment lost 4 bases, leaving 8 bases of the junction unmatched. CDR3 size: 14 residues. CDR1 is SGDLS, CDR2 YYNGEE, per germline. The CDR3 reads CASSPRQTGEKLFF. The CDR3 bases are TGTGCCAGCAGCCCCCGACAGACAGGGGAAAAACTGTTTTTT.

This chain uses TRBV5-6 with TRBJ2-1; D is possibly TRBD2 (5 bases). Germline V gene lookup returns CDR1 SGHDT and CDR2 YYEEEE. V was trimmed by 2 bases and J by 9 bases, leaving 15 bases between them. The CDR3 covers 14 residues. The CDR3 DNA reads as TGTGCCAGCAGCTTACCGGGAACTAGTGCTGAGCAGTTCTTC. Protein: CASSLPGTSAEQFF.

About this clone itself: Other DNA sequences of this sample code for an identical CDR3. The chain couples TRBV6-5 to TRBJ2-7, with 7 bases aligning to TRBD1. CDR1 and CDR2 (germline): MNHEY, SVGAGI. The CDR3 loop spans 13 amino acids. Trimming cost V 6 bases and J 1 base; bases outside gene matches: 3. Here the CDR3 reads CASSEQGSYEQYF. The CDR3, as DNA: TGTGCCAGCAGCGAACAGGGGTCCTACGAGCAGTACTTC.

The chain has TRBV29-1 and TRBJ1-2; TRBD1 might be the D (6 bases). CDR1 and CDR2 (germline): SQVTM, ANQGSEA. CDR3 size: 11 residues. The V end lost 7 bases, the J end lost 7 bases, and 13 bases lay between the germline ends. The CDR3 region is CSAKQGSGYTF. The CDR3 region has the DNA TGCAGCGCTAAACAGGGATCTGGCTACACCTTC.

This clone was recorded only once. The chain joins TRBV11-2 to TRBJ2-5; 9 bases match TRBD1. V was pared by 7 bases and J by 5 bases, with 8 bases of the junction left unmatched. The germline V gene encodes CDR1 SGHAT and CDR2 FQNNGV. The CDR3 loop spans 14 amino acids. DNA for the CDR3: TGTGCCAGCACCCCTCAGACAGGGGGGGAGACCCAGTACTTC. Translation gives CASTPQTGGETQYF.

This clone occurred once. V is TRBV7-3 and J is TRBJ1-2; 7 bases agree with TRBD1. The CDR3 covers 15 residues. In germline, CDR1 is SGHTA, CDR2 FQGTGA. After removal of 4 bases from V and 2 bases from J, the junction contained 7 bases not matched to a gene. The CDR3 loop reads CASSSDRVNNYGYTF. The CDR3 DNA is TGTGCCAGCAGCTCAGACAGGGTCAACAACTATGGCTACACCTTC.

The chain's CDR3 is CASSPSYLMNTEAFF. Written as DNA, the CDR3 is TGTGCCAGCAGCCCCTCGTACTTAATGAACACTGAAGCTTTCTTT. This rearrangement joins TRBV7-2 to TRBJ1-1; no clear D gene. The V and J ends lost 5 bases and 0 bases respectively, with 13 bases between them. The CDR3 totals 15 residues. Germline V gene sequence: CDR1 SGHTA, CDR2 FQGNSA.

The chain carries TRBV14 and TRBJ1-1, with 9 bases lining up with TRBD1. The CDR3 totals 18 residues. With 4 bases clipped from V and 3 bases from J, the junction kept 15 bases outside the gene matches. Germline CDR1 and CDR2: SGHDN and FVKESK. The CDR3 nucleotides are TGTGCCAGCAGCCCGATTGAGGGACAGGGATTATCCTACACTGAAGCTTTCTTT. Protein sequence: CASSPIEGQGLSYTEAFF.

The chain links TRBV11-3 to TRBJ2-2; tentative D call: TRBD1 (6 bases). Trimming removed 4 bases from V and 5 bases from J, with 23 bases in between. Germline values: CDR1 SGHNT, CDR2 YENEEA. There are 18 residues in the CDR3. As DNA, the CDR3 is TGTGCCAGCAGCTCAGGGGCCCCCTTCAGTCAGACGACCGGGGAGCTGTTTTTT. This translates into CASSSGAPFSQTTGELFF.

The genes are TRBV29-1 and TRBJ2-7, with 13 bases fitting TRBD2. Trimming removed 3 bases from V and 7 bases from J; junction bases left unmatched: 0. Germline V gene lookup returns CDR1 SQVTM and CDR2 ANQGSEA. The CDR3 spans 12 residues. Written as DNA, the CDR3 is TGCAGCGTTGAGGGACTAGCGGGGGAGCAGTACTTC. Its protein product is CSVEGLAGEQYF.

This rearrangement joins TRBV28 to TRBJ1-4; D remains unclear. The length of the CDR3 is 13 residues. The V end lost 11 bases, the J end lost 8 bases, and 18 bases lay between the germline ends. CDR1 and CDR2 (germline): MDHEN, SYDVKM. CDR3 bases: TGTGCCTCAGGAGGCGCTACCAGGGAAAAACTGTTTTTT. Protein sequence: CASGGATREKLFF.

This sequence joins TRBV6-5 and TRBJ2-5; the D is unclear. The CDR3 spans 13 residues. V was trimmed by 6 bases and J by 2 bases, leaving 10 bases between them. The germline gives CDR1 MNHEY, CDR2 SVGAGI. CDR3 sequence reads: CASSPTYQETQYF. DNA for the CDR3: TGTGCCAGCAGCCCCACTTATCAAGAGACCCAGTACTTC.

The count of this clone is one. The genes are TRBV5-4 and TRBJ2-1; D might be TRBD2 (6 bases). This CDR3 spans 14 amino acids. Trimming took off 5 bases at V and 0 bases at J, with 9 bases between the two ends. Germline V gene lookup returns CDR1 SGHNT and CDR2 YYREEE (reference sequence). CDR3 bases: TGTGCCAGCAGGTGGGACTCCTCCTACAATGAGCAGTTCTTC. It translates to CASRWDSSYNEQFF.

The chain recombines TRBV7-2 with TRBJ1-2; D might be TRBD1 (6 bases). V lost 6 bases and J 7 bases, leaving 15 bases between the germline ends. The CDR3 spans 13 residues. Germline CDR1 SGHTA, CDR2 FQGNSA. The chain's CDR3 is CASSKGGFGGYTF. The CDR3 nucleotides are TGTGCCAGCAGTAAAGGGGGGTTCGGTGGCTACACCTTC.

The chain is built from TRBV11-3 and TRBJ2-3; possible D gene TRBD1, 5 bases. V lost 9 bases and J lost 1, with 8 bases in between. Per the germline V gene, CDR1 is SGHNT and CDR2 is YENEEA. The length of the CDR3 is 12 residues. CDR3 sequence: CASSQGTDTQYF. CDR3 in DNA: TGTGCCAGTTCACAGGGCACAGATACGCAGTATTTT.

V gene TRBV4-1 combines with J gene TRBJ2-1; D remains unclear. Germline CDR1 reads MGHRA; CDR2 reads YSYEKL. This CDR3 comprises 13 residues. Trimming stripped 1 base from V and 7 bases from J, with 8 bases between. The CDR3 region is CASSQGSWNEQFF. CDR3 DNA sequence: TGCGCCAGCAGCCAAGGCTCGTGGAATGAGCAGTTCTTC.

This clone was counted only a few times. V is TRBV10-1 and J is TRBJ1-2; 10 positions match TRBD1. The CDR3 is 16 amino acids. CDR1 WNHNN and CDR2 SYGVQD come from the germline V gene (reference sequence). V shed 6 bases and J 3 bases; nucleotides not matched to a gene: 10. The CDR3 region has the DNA TGCGCCAGCAGCTTGGGACAGGGGCATCGGGACTATGGCTACACCTTC. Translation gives CASSLGQGHRDYGYTF.

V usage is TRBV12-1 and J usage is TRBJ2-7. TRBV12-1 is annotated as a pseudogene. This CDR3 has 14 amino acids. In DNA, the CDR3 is TGTGCCAGCAGCCCCGTCCGGGACGGCGACGAGCAGTACTTC. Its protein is CASSPVRDGDEQYF.

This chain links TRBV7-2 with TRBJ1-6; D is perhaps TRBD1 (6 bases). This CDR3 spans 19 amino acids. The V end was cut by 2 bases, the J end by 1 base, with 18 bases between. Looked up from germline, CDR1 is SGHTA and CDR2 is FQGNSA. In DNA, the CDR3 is TGTGCCAGCAGCTTAATCCCCCTCACAGGGTCATCCTATAATTCACCCCTCCACTTT. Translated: CASSLIPLTGSSYNSPLHF.

The chain's CDR3 is CASSAAGTAKTSGYTF. As DNA, the CDR3 is TGTGCCAGCAGTGCCGCAGGGACAGCCAAGACCTCTGGCTACACCTTC. The V and J genes are TRBV25-1 and TRBJ1-2, with 7 nucleotides matching TRBD1. The CDR3 is 16 amino acids. Germline V gene data show CDR1 as MGHDK and CDR2 as SYGVNS. V dropped 4 bases and J dropped 7; count of bases not matched to a gene: 15.

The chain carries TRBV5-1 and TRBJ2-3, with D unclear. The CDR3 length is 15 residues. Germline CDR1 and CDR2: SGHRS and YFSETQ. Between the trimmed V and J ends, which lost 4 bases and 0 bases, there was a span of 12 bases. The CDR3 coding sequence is TGCGCCAGCAGCCCGGACCCCACCAGCACAGATACGCAGTATTTT. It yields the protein CASSPDPTSTDTQYF.